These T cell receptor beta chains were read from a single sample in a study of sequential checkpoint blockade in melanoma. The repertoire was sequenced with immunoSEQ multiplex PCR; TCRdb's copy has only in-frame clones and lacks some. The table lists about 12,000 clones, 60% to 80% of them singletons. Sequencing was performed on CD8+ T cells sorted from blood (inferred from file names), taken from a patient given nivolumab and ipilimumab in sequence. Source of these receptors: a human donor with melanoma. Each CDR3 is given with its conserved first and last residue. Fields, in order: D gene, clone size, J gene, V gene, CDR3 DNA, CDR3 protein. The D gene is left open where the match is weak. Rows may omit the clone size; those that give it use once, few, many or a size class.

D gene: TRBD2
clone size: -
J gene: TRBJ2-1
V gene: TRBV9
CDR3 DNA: TGTGCCAGCAGCGTAGGGGAGCGGGAGGGCCCCAATGAGCAGTTCTTC
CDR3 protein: CASSVGEREGPNEQFF

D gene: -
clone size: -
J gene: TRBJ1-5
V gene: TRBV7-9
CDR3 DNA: TGTGCCAGCAGCCCCTATAGCAATCAGCCCCAGCATTTT
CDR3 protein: CASSPYSNQPQHF

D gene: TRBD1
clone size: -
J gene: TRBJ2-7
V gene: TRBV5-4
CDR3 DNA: TGTGCCAGCAGCTTTGGGACAGGGAATTTTTACGAGCAGTACTTC
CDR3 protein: CASSFGTGNFYEQYF

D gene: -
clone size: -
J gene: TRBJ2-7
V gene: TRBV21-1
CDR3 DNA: TGTGCCAGCAGCAAAGGAGACAGAAGATCTCCCTACGAGCAGTACTTC
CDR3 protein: CASSKGDRRSPYEQYF

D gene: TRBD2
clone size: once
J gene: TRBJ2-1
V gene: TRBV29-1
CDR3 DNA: TGCAGCGTTGAGGCGGGAGGGCTATACAATGAGCAGTTCTTC
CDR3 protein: CSVEAGGLYNEQFF

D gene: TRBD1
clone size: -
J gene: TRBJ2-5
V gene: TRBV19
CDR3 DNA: TGTGCCAGTAGTACCGGGACAGCCGAAGAGACCCAGTACTTC
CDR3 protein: CASSTGTAEETQYF

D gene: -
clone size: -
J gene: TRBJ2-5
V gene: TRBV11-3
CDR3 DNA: TGTGCCAGCAGCTCCCGACTAGAAGAGACCCAGTACTTC
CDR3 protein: CASSSRLEETQYF

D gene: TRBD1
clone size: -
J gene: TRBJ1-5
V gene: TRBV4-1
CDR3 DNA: TGCGCCAGCAAATTGGGGCCAGGGGGTAGCAATCAGCCCCAGCATTTT
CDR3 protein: CASKLGPGGSNQPQHF

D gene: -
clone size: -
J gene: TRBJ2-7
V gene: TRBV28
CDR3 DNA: TGTGCCAGCACCACCGCGTTTGGACTGCCCTACGAGCAGTACTTC
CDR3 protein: CASTTAFGLPYEQYF

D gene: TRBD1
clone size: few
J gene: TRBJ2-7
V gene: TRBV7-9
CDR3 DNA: TGTGCCAGCAGCTTAGCCTGGGACAGCGCCTACGAGCAGTACTTC
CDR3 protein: CASSLAWDSAYEQYF

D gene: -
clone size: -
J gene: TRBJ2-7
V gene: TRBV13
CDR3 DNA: TGTGCCAGCAGCTTATCGGGTTCCCACTACGAGCAGTACTTC
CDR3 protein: CASSLSGSHYEQYF

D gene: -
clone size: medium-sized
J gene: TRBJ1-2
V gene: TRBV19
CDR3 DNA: TGTGCCAGTATCGGGGGATTCAACTATGGCTACACCTTC
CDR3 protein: CASIGGFNYGYTF

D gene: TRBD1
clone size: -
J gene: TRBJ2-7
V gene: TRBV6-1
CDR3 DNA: TGTGCCAGTCGGACAGGGGGGAGCTACGAGCAGTACTTC
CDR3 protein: CASRTGGSYEQYF

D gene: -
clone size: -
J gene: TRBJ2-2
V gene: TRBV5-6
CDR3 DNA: TGTGCCAGCAGCCACAAACTCCCGGACAGTGGGGAGCTGTTTTTT
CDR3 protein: CASSHKLPDSGELFF

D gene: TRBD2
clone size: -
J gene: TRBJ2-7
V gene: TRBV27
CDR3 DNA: TGTGCCAGCAGTTTAGTTAGCGGGATAGTGGAGCAGTACTTC
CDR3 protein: CASSLVSGIVEQYF

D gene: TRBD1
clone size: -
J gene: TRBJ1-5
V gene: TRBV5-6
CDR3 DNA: TGTGCCAGCAGTCAGGGACAGGGAAGCAATCAGCCCCAGCATTTT
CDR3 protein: CASSQGQGSNQPQHF

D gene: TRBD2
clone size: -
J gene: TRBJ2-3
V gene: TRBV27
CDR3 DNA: TGTGCCAGCAGCCCACGGACTAGCGGGATCACAGATACGCAGTATTTT
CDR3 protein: CASSPRTSGITDTQYF

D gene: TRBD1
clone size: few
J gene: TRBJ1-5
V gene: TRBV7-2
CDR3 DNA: TGTGCCAGCAGACGCCAGGGGGAGTTGCTTCAGCCCCAGCATTTT
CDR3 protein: CASRRQGELLQPQHF

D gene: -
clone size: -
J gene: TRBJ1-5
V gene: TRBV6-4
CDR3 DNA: TGTGCCAGCAGTGAGGCAGACAATCAGCCCCAGCATTTT
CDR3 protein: CASSEADNQPQHF

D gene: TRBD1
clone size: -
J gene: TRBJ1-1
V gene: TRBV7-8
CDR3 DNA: TGTGCCAGCAGCTTTACCGACAGGGGGGTTAACACTGAAGCTTTCTTT
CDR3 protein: CASSFTDRGVNTEAFF

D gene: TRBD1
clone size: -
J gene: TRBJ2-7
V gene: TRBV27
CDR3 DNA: TGTGCCAGCAGTTTTGGTCAGGGGGCAAGCGAGCAGTACTTC
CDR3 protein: CASSFGQGASEQYF

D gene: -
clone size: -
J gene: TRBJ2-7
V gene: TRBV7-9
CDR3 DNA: TGTGCCAGCAGCGACTCACAGGGATACGAGCAGTACTTC
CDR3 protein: CASSDSQGYEQYF

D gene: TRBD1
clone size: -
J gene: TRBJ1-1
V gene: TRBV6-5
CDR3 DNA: TGTGCCAGCAGGGACAGGGGGATGAACACTGAAGCTTTCTTT
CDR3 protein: CASRDRGMNTEAFF

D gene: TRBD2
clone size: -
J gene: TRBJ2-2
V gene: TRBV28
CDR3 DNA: TGTGCCAGCTTAACGATCAGGGCTAGCGGGAGCACCGGGGAGCTGTTTTTT
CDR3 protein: CASLTIRASGSTGELFF

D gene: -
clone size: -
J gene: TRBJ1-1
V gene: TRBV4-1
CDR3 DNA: TGCGCCAGCAGTCCAAGCCTATACCCTGAAGCTTTCTTT
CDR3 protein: CASSPSLYPEAFF

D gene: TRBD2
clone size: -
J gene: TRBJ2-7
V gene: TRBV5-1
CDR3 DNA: TGCGCCAGCAGCTCGGGGGGTGGGGCCTACGAGCAGTACTTC
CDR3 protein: CASSSGGGAYEQYF

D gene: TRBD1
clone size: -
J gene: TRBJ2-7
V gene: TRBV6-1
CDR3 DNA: TGTGCCAGCAGTGAGGGACAGGGCCTCTACGAGCAGTACTTC
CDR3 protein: CASSEGQGLYEQYF

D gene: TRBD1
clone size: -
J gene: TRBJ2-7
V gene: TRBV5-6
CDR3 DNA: TGTGCCAGCAGCTTTAGTAGTCGGGACAGGGACCCCTACGAGCAGTACTTC
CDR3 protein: CASSFSSRDRDPYEQYF

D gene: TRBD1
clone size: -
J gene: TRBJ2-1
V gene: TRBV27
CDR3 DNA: TGTGCCAGCAGGACAGGGGGCTACAATGAGCAGTTCTTC
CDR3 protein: CASRTGGYNEQFF

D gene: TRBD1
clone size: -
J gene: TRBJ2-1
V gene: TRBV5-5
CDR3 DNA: TGTGCCAGCAGCTTGAATGACAGGGTCCATGAGCAGTTCTTC
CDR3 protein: CASSLNDRVHEQFF

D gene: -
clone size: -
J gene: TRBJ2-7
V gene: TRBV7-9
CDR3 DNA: TGTGCCAGCAGCTCAACCCAGGGTGTTAGCTCCTACGAGCAGTACTTC
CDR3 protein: CASSSTQGVSSYEQYF

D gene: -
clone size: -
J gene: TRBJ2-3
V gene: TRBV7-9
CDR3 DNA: TGTGCCAGCAGCTTAGGTGGCCCAAGTAGAGCGTGCAGCACAGATACGCAGTATTTT
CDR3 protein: CASSLGGPSRACSTDTQYF

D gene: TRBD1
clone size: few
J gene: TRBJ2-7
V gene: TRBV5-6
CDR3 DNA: TGTGCCAGCAGCTTGACACTAGGGGGCGACGGGAACTACGAGCAGTACTTC
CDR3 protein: CASSLTLGGDGNYEQYF

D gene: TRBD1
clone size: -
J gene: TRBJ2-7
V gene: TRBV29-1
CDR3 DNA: TGCAGCGTTGAAGGGACGGACAGGGGCTACGAGCAGTACTTC
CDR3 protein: CSVEGTDRGYEQYF

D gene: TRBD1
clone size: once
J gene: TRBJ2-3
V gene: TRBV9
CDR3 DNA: TGTGCCAGCAGCGTAGGTTCTGGGACAGGGGGGACAGATACGCAGTATTTT
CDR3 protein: CASSVGSGTGGTDTQYF

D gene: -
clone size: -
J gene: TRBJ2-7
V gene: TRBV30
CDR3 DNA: TGTGCCTGGAGTGTACTTCTAGGATTGTACGAGCAGTACTTC
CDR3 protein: CAWSVLLGLYEQYF